This T cell receptor (beta chain) was sequenced during a study of blood T cell repertoires in COVID-19. Study overall: T cells, B-cell-depleted T cells, or PBMCs provided the cDNA or gDNA that served as material.

Trimming removed 0 bases at V and 4 bases at J, with 12 bases between. This CDR3 region has 16 residues. Looked up from germline, CDR1 is SEHNR and CDR2 is FQNEAQ (reference sequence). Methods used by the authors: Using reference gene primer amplification, nucleated cell counts were estimated. The protocol was immunoSEQ multiplex PCR, while the TCRdb copy is restricted to in-frame clones and leaves out a portion. V and J calls and clone size follow that table, whereas D and trimming were derived from the DNA. The sample lists roughly 80,000 clones, around 69% seen once, with about 15% in the top ten.

Sequences were obtained from peripheral blood. This chain uses TRBV7-9 with TRBJ1-4; tentatively, D is TRBD1 (6 bases). This receptor was obtained from a man aged 65 to 79 with active or convalescent COVID-19. For the CDR3, the DNA is TGTGCCAGCAGCTTAGCGTACGACAGGCGTAATGAAAAACTGTTTTTT. Residues: CASSLAYDRRNEKLFF. Supplemented by reference TRBV7-9 and TRBJ1-4, the full variable domain reads DTGVSQNPRHKITKRGQNVTFRCDPISEHNRLYWYRQTLGQGPEFLTYFQNEAQLEKSRLLSDRFSAERPKGSFSTLEIQRTEQGDSAMYLCASSLAYDRRNEKLFFGSGTQLSVL.